Below, 13 T cell receptor beta chains from the same sample are listed, as sequenced in a study of regulatory T cells in long-lasting Graves disease. Time point reported: newly diagnosed GD, antithyroid drugs for less than 3 months. Following extraction of RNA from PBMCs, that RNA was used to make the TCR library. With iRepertoire HTBI primers and Arm-PCR of CDR3 regions, TCR beta libraries were built. TCRdb independently ran MiXCR on the multiplex PCR reads; one entry per CDR3 protein. The sample holds roughly 360,000 distinct CDR3 sequences, about 12% seen once. The same sample was also used in a study of T cells in Graves' hyperthyroidism and ophthalmopathy.

Sample: peripheral blood mononuclear cells (PBMCs), taken at new diagnosis, from a patient treated with antithyroid drugs. These receptors all come from a woman aged 18 to 35 with Graves disease.

This clonotype was observed many times. The CDR3 coding sequence is TGTGCCAGCAGTCAAAGAGCTTCCGGACAGGGGCCAGAATCTGGGGCCAACGTCCTGACTTTC. It translates to CASSQRASGQGPESGANVLTF. The rearrangement uses TRBV6-1 and TRBJ2-6, with 9 bases matching TRBD1. CDR3 length: 21 residues. Trimming took 5 bases from V and 1 from J; bases not matched to a gene: 18. CDR1 and CDR2 (germline): MNHNS, SASEGT.

The V call is TRBV5-6, the J call TRBJ2-3; 10 bases map to TRBD2. J lost 3 bases, V lost 4 bases, and 5 bases had no gene match. In germline, CDR1 is SGHDT, CDR2 YYEEEE. This CDR3 has 15 residues. CDR3 coding DNA: TGTGCCAGCAGCAACAGCGGGGGGGCAACAGATACGCAGTATTTT. As protein: CASSNSGGATDTQYF.

This clonotype appeared many times. This chain uses TRBV5-1 with TRBJ2-1; D may be TRBD1 or TRBD2 (5 bases each). With 4 bases removed from V and 7 bases from J, the gap between germline ends came to 21 bases. The CDR3 spans 16 residues. The germline gives CDR1 SGHRS, CDR2 YFSETQ. CDR3 nucleotide sequence: TGCGCCAGCAGCCCCCGCCAGGGTAGAGGGTTGAATGAGCAGTTCTTC. It yields the protein CASSPRQGRGLNEQFF.

This clonotype was found a few times. The V call is TRBV29-1, the J call TRBJ1-1, with unresolved D. CDR1 is SQVTM, CDR2 ANQGSEA, per germline. This CDR3 is built from 16 residues. The CDR3: CGAGPLLRSEDTEAFF. CDR3 nucleotides: TGCGGCGCTGGTCCCCTCTTAAGGTCCGAGGACACTGAAGCTTTCTTT.

This clonotype appeared many times. J is TRBJ2-1 and V is TRBV6-2 or TRBV6-3; TRBD1 aligns across 7 bases. The CDR3 loop spans 16 amino acids. Germline CDR1 MNHEY, CDR2 SVGEGT. The junction had 12 bases not matched to a gene; V was cut back by 5 bases and J by 5 bases. The CDR3 region is CASSRFRDRGDNEQFF. For the CDR3, the DNA is TGTGCCAGCAGTCGATTCCGGGACAGAGGGGACAATGAGCAGTTCTTC.

The gene calls are TRBV7-8 and TRBJ1-5; perhaps TRBD1 as D (6 bases). The CDR3 is 15 residues long. From germline, CDR1 is SGHVS and CDR2 FQNEAQ. The V end was cut by 9 bases, the J end by 6 bases, with 21 bases between. CDR3 loop: CASSEGGERGQPQHF. DNA for the CDR3: TGTGCCAGTTCCGAAGGGGGGGAGAGGGGTCAGCCCCAGCATTTT.

The sample holds many counts of this clonotype. The J gene is TRBJ2-7, the V gene TRBV7-2; D ambiguous. The V gene lost 5 bases and the J gene lost 1 base, with 12 bases spanning the gap. This CDR3 contains 14 residues. CDR1 and CDR2 from the germline V gene are SGHTA and FQGNSA. In DNA form, the CDR3 reads TGTGCCAGCAGCCCCCGGTTGGTGTCCTACGAGCAGTACTTC. This codes for CASSPRLVSYEQYF.

Many counts were recorded for this clonotype. The chain is built from TRBV20-1 and TRBJ2-5; perhaps TRBD1 as D (6 bases). This CDR3 comprises 15 residues. Germline V gene data show CDR1 as DFQATT and CDR2 as SNEGSKA (reference sequence). V lost 5 bases, J lost 1 base, and 17 bases lay in between. CDR3 sequence: CSASGQMLLQETQYF. Written as DNA, the CDR3 is TGCAGTGCTTCCGGACAGATGCTTCTCCAAGAGACCCAGTACTTC.

This clonotype showed up many times. The chain uses TRBV18 and TRBJ2-1; D may be TRBD2 (5 bases). The CDR3 has 14 residues. Per germline, CDR1 KGHSH and CDR2 LQKENI. The V end was cut by 6 bases, the J end by 0 bases, with 9 bases between. This CDR3 is CASSPEGSYNEQFF. The CDR3 DNA reads as TGTGCCAGCTCCCCAGAGGGCTCCTACAATGAGCAGTTCTTC.

This clonotype was found many times. The chain uses TRBV12-3 or TRBV12-4 and TRBJ1-2; TRBD1 might be the D (6 bases). V was clipped by 2 bases and J by 4 bases, with 17 bases between them. The CDR3 has 16 residues. The CDR3 loop is CASSLSRNRESYGYTF. CDR3 sequence (DNA): TGTGCCAGCAGTTTAAGCCGTAACAGGGAAAGCTATGGCTACACCTTC.

Note on this clonotype: A read error is possible here, since a much larger clone lies one base away. No conserved phenylalanine or tryptophan is present at the end of the CDR3, so a read error is the likely explanation. The chain uses TRBV5-1 and TRBJ2-1; 8 nucleotides align to TRBD2. This CDR3 spans 16 amino acids. Trimming took 3 bases from V and 2 from J; bases not matched to a gene: 7. Germline loops: CDR1 SGHRS, CDR2 YFSETQ. The CDR3 DNA follows: TGCGCCAGCAGCTCGACTAGCGTTAGCCCCTACAATGAGCAGTTCCTC. This encodes CASSSTSVSPYNEQFL.

This clonotype was found many times. V usage is TRBV6-5 and J usage is TRBJ2-2, with D possibly being TRBD1 (7 bases). CDR1 and CDR2 from the germline V gene are MNHEY and SVGAGI. The V gene lost 1 base and the J gene lost 5 bases, with 11 bases spanning the gap. This CDR3 has 15 residues. The CDR3 DNA follows: TGTGCCAGCAGTTACTTGCCAGGGGGGACCGGGGAGCTGTTTTTT. Amino acids: CASSYLPGGTGELFF.

This clonotype was observed at least ten times. The chain combines TRBV28 with TRBJ2-4; TRBD2 aligns across 7 bases. Trimming cost V 8 bases and J 0 bases; bases outside gene matches: 10. From germline, CDR1 is MDHEN and CDR2 SYDVKM. The CDR3 is 16 residues long. CDR3: CASWGREAVAKNIQYF. As DNA, the CDR3 is TGTGCCAGCTGGGGGAGGGAGGCCGTAGCCAAAAACATTCAGTACTTC.